The 2 T cell receptor beta chains given below trace back to one sample, sequenced in a study of blood T cell repertoires in COVID-19. Assay used: immunoSEQ multiplex PCR; TCRdb lists only in-frame clones, some missing. The sample has about 290,000 clones, approximately 90% seen once. The source material was peripheral blood. The receptors were gathered from a man aged 40-49 years with acute or convalescent COVID-19.

The chain uses TRBV2 and TRBJ2-7; TRBD1 agrees at 8 bases. The CDR3 is made up of 14 amino acids. V lost 5 bases to trimming and J lost 4 bases; unmatched junction nucleotides: 7. The germline V gene encodes CDR1 SNHLY and CDR2 FYNNEI. The CDR3 loop is CASSSQGVLYEQYF. CDR3 bases: TGTGCCAGCAGTTCACAGGGGGTTCTATACGAGCAGTACTTC.

In DNA, the CDR3 is TGTGCCACCAGTGACATTACGGGGGGGAGCACAGATACGCAGTATTTT. Encoded protein: CATSDITGGSTDTQYF. This rearrangement joins TRBV24-1 to TRBJ2-3; 8 positions match TRBD2. Losses at the gene ends were 4 bases for V and 0 bases for J; bases not matched to a gene: 5. This CDR3 spans 16 amino acids. Germline-derived CDR1 and CDR2 are KGHDR and SFDVKD.